This T cell receptor beta chain was recovered during a study of cytomegalovirus exposure and HLA in healthy donors. Study background: Inside one of the first data releases sat roughly 80 million unique TCRs taken from HLA-typed donors. When over 300 donors were genotyped, roughly 78% of them were found to fall in the Caucasian-associated ancestry cluster. General observations from the study: The authors confirmed in vitro that three CMV-associated chains were specific for CMV antigens.

The length of the CDR3 is 21 residues. V lost 3 bases to trimming and J lost 2 bases; unmatched junction nucleotides: 19. Germline V gene lookup returns CDR1 SGHVT and CDR2 SQSDAQ. Primers for the PCR totalled 60 Vbeta and 13 Jbeta. Generated by immunoSEQ multiplex PCR, the TCRdb table keeps only in-frame clones and is missing some. Here the sample spans more than 95,000 clones, 60% to 80% being singletons. This clone was seen only a few times. Its target is not known. The chain carries TRBV7-4 and TRBJ1-5; TRBD1 aligns across 10 bases. The sample consisted of PBMCs. The origin of this receptor is a man aged 45-65 years in good health and CMV-seropositive. DNA for the CDR3: TGTGCCAGCAGCTTTCGAACTCAGACAGGGGGCACTTCATATGGCAATCAGCCCCAGCATTTT. It specifies CASSFRTQTGGTSYGNQPQHF.